This T cell receptor beta chain is from a study of blood T cell repertoires in COVID-19. The table came from immunoSEQ multiplex PCR; TCRdb's copy has only in-frame clones and leaves some out. This table has several thousand clones, roughly 70% appearing once. The germline V gene encodes CDR1 SGHAT and CDR2 FQNNGV. The CDR3 totals 16 residues. V was cut by 2 bases and J by 7 bases, with 17 bases left in between. Material: peripheral blood. This chain joins TRBV11-2 and TRBJ1-4, with D possibly being TRBD1 (5 bases). The sequence came from a man aged 65 to 79 with active COVID-19. CDR3 nucleotide sequence: TGTGCCAGCAGCTTAAATAAACGCAGGGCAGGTGAAAAACTGTTTTTT. It codes for CASSLNKRRAGEKLFF.